Listed here are 8 T cell receptor beta chains from one sample, sequenced in a study of PD-1 blockade in classical Hodgkin lymphoma. Sequencing was performed with immunoSEQ multiplex PCR; in TCRdb, only in-frame clones are kept and a portion is missing. This sample has some 64,000 clones, with around 89% found just once. Brentuximab vedotin exposure varied, and every patient relapsed after autologous stem cell transplantation. The sequences come from peripheral blood mononuclear cells (PBMCs), collected at baseline. These receptor sequences come from a human donor with classical Hodgkin lymphoma.

The chain employs TRBV13 and TRBJ2-7; TRBD1 matches at 9 bases. This CDR3 comprises 16 residues. Germline values: CDR1 PRHDT, CDR2 FYEKMQ (reference sequence). J was trimmed by 5 bases and V by 1 base; bases with no gene match: 9. In DNA form, the CDR3 reads TGTGCCAGCAGCTTAGCCCCGGGACAGGGAGTGCACGAGCAGTACTTC. Translated: CASSLAPGQGVHEQYF.

V gene TRBV19 combines with J gene TRBJ2-7; weak D call: TRBD1 (5 bases). Trimming removed 6 bases from V and 0 bases from J, with 12 bases in between. CDR1 and CDR2 (germline): LNHDA, SQIVND (reference sequence). CDR3 length: 14 amino acids. The CDR3: CASREQVNSYEQYF. The CDR3 nucleotides are TGTGCCAGTAGGGAACAGGTAAACTCCTACGAGCAGTACTTC.

The chain joins TRBV12-5 to TRBJ1-2, with 7 bases aligning to TRBD1. The CDR3 sequence is 14 residues long. The germline V gene encodes CDR1 LGHNT and CDR2 FRNRAP. V dropped 6 bases and J dropped 1; count of bases not matched to a gene: 5. The chain's CDR3 is CASGETGSNYGYTF. The CDR3 coding sequence is TGTGCTAGTGGGGAGACAGGGAGTAACTATGGCTACACCTTC. The entire variable domain, with the rest obtained from reference TRBV12-5 and TRBJ1-2, is as follows: DARVTQTPRHKVTEMGQEVTMRCQPILGHNTVFWYRQTMMQGLELLAYFRNRAPLDDSGMPKDRFSAEMPDATLATLKIQPSEPRDSAVYFCASGETGSNYGYTFGSGTRLTVV.

The rearrangement uses TRBV5-6 and TRBJ2-2, with TRBD2 identical over 9 bases. In germline, CDR1 is SGHDT, CDR2 YYEEEE. Trimming cost V 2 bases and J 6 bases; bases outside gene matches: 8. This CDR3 has 16 amino acids. The CDR3 is CASSFWSGGRSGELFF. CDR3 nucleotide sequence: TGTGCCAGCAGCTTTTGGAGCGGGGGGCGGTCCGGGGAGCTGTTTTTT.

The chain joins TRBV2 to TRBJ2-1, with D perhaps matching TRBD2 (5 bases). Looked up from germline, CDR1 is SNHLY and CDR2 is FYNNEI. The CDR3 runs 15 residues. The V end lost 5 bases, the J end lost 5 bases, and 16 bases lay between the germline ends. CDR3 bases: TGTGCCAGCAGTCGGGATGGGGTGTCGAACAATGAGCAGTTCTTC. This codes for CASSRDGVSNNEQFF.

This chain uses TRBV7-9 with TRBJ2-1, with TRBD1 matching 8 bases. In germline, CDR1 is SEHNR, CDR2 FQNEAQ (reference sequence). Losses at the gene ends were 5 bases for V and 5 bases for J; bases not matched to a gene: 8. This CDR3 region has 15 residues. CDR3 bases: TGTGCCAGCAGCCCGCGGGACAGGTTGAACAATGAGCAGTTCTTC. It is translated as CASSPRDRLNNEQFF.

The chain carries TRBV4-1 and TRBJ2-5; D unclear. Between the trimmed V and J ends, which lost 3 bases and 5 bases, there was a span of 10 bases. Germline V lookup: CDR1 MGHRA, CDR2 YSYEKL. The CDR3 is made up of 13 amino acids. CDR3 loop: CASSHFLAETQYF. The CDR3 bases are TGCGCCAGCAGCCATTTTCTCGCTGAGACCCAGTACTTC.

This chain connects TRBV7-9 to TRBJ2-5; tentative D call: TRBD2 (6 bases). With 5 bases removed from V and 2 bases from J, the gap between germline ends came to 21 bases. Germline-derived CDR1 and CDR2 are SEHNR and FQNEAQ (reference sequence). This CDR3 region has 17 residues. The CDR3 DNA sequence: TGTGCCAGCAGCCCCGTTGCGCGGGGCACGGATCAAGAGACCCAGTACTTC. Its protein product is CASSPVARGTDQETQYF.